Listed here is a single T cell receptor (beta chain). Antigen specificity is unknown. This entry belongs to a study of cytomegalovirus exposure and HLA in healthy donors. Healthy bone marrow donors supplied every sample. The V gene lost 0 bases and the J gene lost 0 bases, with 7 bases spanning the gap. CDR1 is MGHRA, CDR2 YSYEKL, per germline. The CDR3 runs to 15 residues. Whole-study findings and limits: The authors assumed roughly uniform sequencing depth across donors for presence/absence analyses. A highly shared variant cluster was judged a likely technical artifact. One later analysis reportedly identified an Asian-associated ancestry cluster that showed fewer N-insertions than the roughly 600-donor mean.

The study ran its PCR with 60 Vbeta and 13 Jbeta primers. Clones were sequenced by immunoSEQ multiplex PCR, and TCRdb holds only the in-frame ones, with some missing. Among some 130,000 clones listed, approximately 77% were seen once. The sample comprised PBMCs. The TCR was taken from a woman between 35 and 50 years old in good health and CMV-seronegative. The V gene is TRBV4-1, the J gene TRBJ2-3; D is perhaps TRBD1 (5 bases). For the CDR3, the DNA is TGCGCCAGCAGCCAAGATGCAGGGAGCACAGATACGCAGTATTTT. Its translation: CASSQDAGSTDTQYF.